Below, one TCR beta chain is given with its context. Its antigen remains unknown. Vbeta (60) and Jbeta (13) primers were used in the PCR. The repertoire was sequenced with immunoSEQ multiplex PCR; TCRdb's copy has only in-frame clones and lacks some. The table has more than 140,000 clones, roughly 87% seen once. This sample is drawn from a study of cytomegalovirus exposure and HLA in healthy donors. The study's findings and limits: Segments of the TCR beta V type were, in most cases, productive about 87% or about 30% of the time in an earlier analysis. Association with HLA alleles at 0.05 false discovery rate was found for 16,951 TCR beta sequences in a later analysis.

The CDR3 consists of 16 residues. Trimming pared 0 bases from V and 4 bases from J, leaving 14 bases between. Looked up from germline, CDR1 is LGHNA and CDR2 is YNFKEQ. The sequencing input was PBMCs. The chain carries TRBV4-2 and TRBJ2-3; no definite D call. This sequence originates from a man aged 25-45 years in good health and CMV-seropositive. CDR3 DNA: TGTGCCAGCAGCCAAGAAGGATCTCCAGAGGCAGATACGCAGTATTTT. It yields the protein CASSQEGSPEADTQYF.